The 20 T cell receptor beta chains in this list originate from one sample, sequenced in a study of control samples from healthy donors and cancer patients. TCRdb's copy holds only in-frame clones and misses some; the assay was immunoSEQ multiplex PCR. The profile shows nearly 55,000 clones, around 95% of them singletons. Sequencing input: blood. The origin of the receptors is a woman under 40 in good health.

The chain links TRBV5-6 to TRBJ2-7; 11 bases match TRBD2. V was clipped by 4 bases and J by 7 bases; unmatched bases: 10. The CDR3 consists of 15 residues. Germline V gene data show CDR1 as SGHDT and CDR2 as YYEEEE. The DNA of the CDR3 is TGTGCCAGCAGCCGCCTAGCGGGAGGCCCCGAGGAGCAGTACTTC. This translates into CASSRLAGGPEEQYF.

The chain employs TRBV24-1 and TRBJ2-1; 12 positions agree with TRBD2. Per the germline V gene, CDR1 is KGHDR and CDR2 is SFDVKD. CDR3 length: 16 amino acids. The V gene end was trimmed by 4 bases and the J gene end by 6 bases; junction bases not matched to a gene: 6. The CDR3 reads CATSDPLAGGPNEQFF. CDR3 bases: TGTGCCACCAGTGACCCCCTAGCGGGAGGGCCCAATGAGCAGTTCTTC.

The rearrangement links TRBV7-9 to TRBJ1-1; D may be TRBD1 (5 bases). The CDR3 loop spans 13 amino acids. The ends were cut back, 7 bases at V and 1 base at J, with 10 bases in the middle. Germline V gene data show CDR1 as SEHNR and CDR2 as FQNEAQ (reference sequence). The CDR3: CASTGRPNTEAFF. In nucleotides, the CDR3 is TGTGCCAGCACGGGACGGCCGAACACTGAAGCTTTCTTT.

This clone was recorded once. The gene calls are TRBV7-2 and TRBJ2-1; D is ambiguous. The CDR3 spans 15 residues. With 3 bases removed from V and 0 bases from J, the gap between germline ends came to 9 bases. The V gene's germline CDR1 is SGHTA and CDR2 FQGNSA. The CDR3 nucleotides read TGTGCCAGCAGCTTGACCAGAGACTCCTACAATGAGCAGTTCTTC. It specifies CASSLTRDSYNEQFF.

The rearrangement uses TRBV9 and TRBJ1-1; possible D gene TRBD1, 6 bases. The V and J ends lost 3 bases and 7 bases respectively, with 10 bases between them. Per germline, CDR1 SGDLS and CDR2 YYNGEE. The CDR3 extends over 12 amino acids. In nucleotides, the CDR3 is TGTGCCAGCAGCGCCCCAGGGGTTGAAGCTTTCTTT. Its translation is CASSAPGVEAFF.

V is TRBV19 and J is TRBJ1-4, with D unclear. CDR1 is LNHDA and CDR2 is SQIVND in the germline V gene (reference sequence). The V end was cut by 4 bases, the J end by 5 bases, with 11 bases between. The CDR3 length is 14 residues. The CDR3 region has the DNA TGTGCCAGTAGTAAGTCAGCCTCCAATGAAAAACTGTTTTTT. Protein product: CASSKSASNEKLFF.

V usage is TRBV15 and J usage is TRBJ1-2; no clear D. V gave up 0 bases and J gave up 2 bases, with 4 bases separating them. The CDR3 length is 13 residues. Germline assignment: CDR1 LNHNV and CDR2 YYDKDF (reference sequence). The CDR3 spells CATSRDGNYGYTF. The DNA of the CDR3 is TGTGCCACCAGCAGAGACGGGAACTATGGCTACACCTTC.

The chain is built from TRBV30 and TRBJ2-1; D call uncertain. CDR1 is GTSNPN, CDR2 SVGIG, per germline (reference sequence). Trimming stripped 0 bases from V and 7 bases from J, with 10 bases between. This CDR3 region has 13 residues. CDR3 in amino acids: CAWSVGWENEQFF. The CDR3 nucleotides are TGTGCCTGGAGTGTGGGCTGGGAAAATGAGCAGTTCTTC.

The chain links TRBV27 to TRBJ2-1, with 10 bases identical to TRBD2. CDR1 is MNHEY, CDR2 SMNVEV, per germline (reference sequence). The CDR3 sequence is 14 residues long. J was trimmed by 8 bases and V by 3 bases; bases with no gene match: 4. CDR3 nucleotide sequence: TGTGCCAGCAGTTTGGTAGCGGGAGGACATGAGCAGTTCTTC. Translated: CASSLVAGGHEQFF.

This clone was seen just once. The gene calls are TRBV6-1 and TRBJ1-5; tentative D call: TRBD1 (6 bases). This CDR3 region has 16 residues. Germline lookup yields CDR1 MNHNS and CDR2 SASEGT. V lost 0 bases and J lost 4, with 13 bases in between. The CDR3 region has the DNA TGTGCCAGCAGTGAAGCGAGGGGCAGGGGAAATCAGCCCCAGCATTTT. Translation: CASSEARGRGNQPQHF.

The V and J genes are TRBV4-2 and TRBJ1-4; no clear D. Germline V gene lookup returns CDR1 LGHNA and CDR2 YNFKEQ. V was shortened by 2 bases and J by 8 bases, with 9 bases between the two germline ends. The CDR3 has 13 amino acids. CDR3 in DNA: TGTGCCAGCAGCCAAATTCTATTCGAAAAACTGTTTTTT. This sequence encodes CASSQILFEKLFF.

This rearrangement joins TRBV7-9 to TRBJ1-4; D is undetermined. Trimming took 2 bases from V and 0 from J, leaving 13 bases between them. CDR1 SEHNR and CDR2 FQNEAQ come from the germline V gene (reference sequence). CDR3 size: 17 residues. The CDR3 DNA reads as TGTGCCAGCAGCTTACAAGGACGTCTTGCAACTAATGAAAAACTGTTTTTT. Its protein product is CASSLQGRLATNEKLFF.

The V gene is TRBV5-1, the J gene TRBJ2-1; 8 bases match TRBD2. V was pared by 9 bases and J by 7 bases, with 9 bases of the junction left unmatched. The CDR3 extends over 13 amino acids. Germline values: CDR1 SGHRS, CDR2 YFSETQ. CDR3 protein: CATKAGAGNEQFF. In DNA form, the CDR3 reads TGCGCCACCAAAGCGGGAGCGGGGAATGAGCAGTTCTTC.

This chain connects TRBV24-1 to TRBJ2-5; 16 bases are shared with TRBD2. Losses at the gene ends were 4 bases for V and 3 bases for J; bases not matched to a gene: 4. Germline V CDR1 and CDR2: KGHDR, SFDVKD. This CDR3 spans 17 amino acids. CDR3 nucleotides: TGTGCCACCAGTGAGGGGACTAGCGGGAGGGAAAAAGAGACCCAGTACTTC. As protein: CATSEGTSGREKETQYF.

The chain carries TRBV5-1 and TRBJ2-5; 8 bases match TRBD2. The CDR3 consists of 16 residues. Germline-derived CDR1 and CDR2 are SGHRS and YFSETQ. Losses at the gene ends were 0 bases for V and 2 bases for J; bases not matched to a gene: 6. CDR3 protein: CASSLVVAGPQETQYF. The CDR3 nucleotides are TGCGCCAGCAGCTTGGTGGTAGCGGGACCTCAAGAGACCCAGTACTTC.

This chain links TRBV12-3 or TRBV12-4 with TRBJ2-5, with no clear D. V lost 0 bases and J 5 bases, leaving 4 bases between the germline ends. The CDR3 covers 12 residues. This chain's CDR3 is CASSLALETQYF. Here the CDR3 DNA reads TGTGCCAGCAGTTTAGCGCTGGAGACCCAGTACTTC.

The V gene is TRBV19, the J gene TRBJ1-2; TRBD1 agrees at 7 bases. CDR3 length: 14 amino acids. Germline V gene data show CDR1 as LNHDA and CDR2 as SQIVND (reference sequence). J was trimmed by 6 bases and V by 4 bases; bases with no gene match: 8. The CDR3 protein is CASSTLQGQDGYTF. The CDR3 coding sequence is TGTGCCAGTAGTACCCTACAGGGGCAGGATGGCTACACCTTC.

As concerns this clone: The same CDR3 also results from other DNA sequences found in this sample. The chain employs TRBV4-2 and TRBJ2-7; D possibly corresponds to TRBD2 (6 bases). Trimming took off 4 bases at V and 4 bases at J, with 14 bases between the two ends. The CDR3 extends over 14 amino acids. Germline CDR1 reads LGHNA; CDR2 reads YNFKEQ. CDR3 loop: CASSREEGTYEQYF. CDR3 nucleotides: TGTGCCAGCAGCCGAGAGGAGGGTACATACGAGCAGTACTTC.

A note on this clone: Other DNA sequences in this sample translate to the same CDR3. This chain links TRBV18 with TRBJ2-7, with D possibly called TRBD1 or TRBD2 (5 bases each). There are 12 residues in the CDR3. Trimming pared 6 bases from V and 5 bases from J, leaving 11 bases between. Germline-derived CDR1 and CDR2 are KGHSH and LQKENI. This CDR3 reads CASSPRGDEQYF. CDR3 nucleotides: TGTGCCAGCTCCCCTAGGGGAGACGAGCAGTACTTC.

This chain connects TRBV28 to TRBJ1-1; 10 nucleotides match TRBD1. V shed 1 base and J 1 base; nucleotides not matched to a gene: 6. The CDR3 covers 17 residues. Germline assignment: CDR1 MDHEN and CDR2 SYDVKM. The DNA for the CDR3 is TGTGCCAGCAGTTTATTGGGACAGGGGAGAGGGAACACTGAAGCTTTCTTT. Encoded protein: CASSLLGQGRGNTEAFF.